The 32 T cell receptor beta chains listed next were all sequenced from one sample in a study of cytomegalovirus exposure and HLA in healthy donors. Amplification used 60 Vbeta primers and 13 Jbeta primers. Here immunoSEQ multiplex PCR was the method, and the copy in TCRdb shows in-frame clones only, minus some. Of 170,000 or so clones in the sample, 80% are singletons; the top ten hold 6% to 7.5%. The specimen was PBMCs. The receptors originated from a man in his thirties or forties in good health and CMV-seropositive.

A few counts support this clone. The chain employs TRBV7-2 and TRBJ2-5; possible D gene TRBD1, 5 bases. Trimming took 1 base from V and 3 from J, leaving 9 bases between them. There are 14 residues in the CDR3. Germline V gene data show CDR1 as SGHTA and CDR2 as FQGNSA. The CDR3 DNA is TGTGCCAGCAGCTTAGAGTCAGGGAAAGAGACCCAGTACTTC. This translates into CASSLESGKETQYF.

The CDR3 protein is CASRGQGATKTQYF. CDR3 DNA sequence: TGTGCCAGCAGAGGACAGGGGGCAACGAAGACCCAGTACTTC. The V call is TRBV6-6, the J call TRBJ2-5, with 11 positions matching TRBD1. From germline, CDR1 is MNHNY and CDR2 SVGAGI (reference sequence). The CDR3 extends over 14 amino acids. Unmatched junction bases numbered 6, after V lost 6 bases and J lost 6 bases.

The rearrangement links TRBV5-6 to TRBJ2-7; D may be TRBD2 (6 bases). Germline-derived CDR1 and CDR2 are SGHDT and YYEEEE. Trimming left V 4 bases short and J 7 bases short, with 12 bases between. The length of the CDR3 is 12 residues. CDR3 nucleotides: TGTGCCAGCAGCCCGGGACTGCGGGAGCAGTACTTC. This codes for CASSPGLREQYF.

The rearrangement joins TRBV6-4 to TRBJ1-6, with 7 bases identical to TRBD1. The CDR3 spans 13 residues. V was clipped by 3 bases and J by 10 bases; unmatched bases: 3. Germline V gene data show CDR1 as MRHNA and CDR2 as SNTAGT. The CDR3 here is CASSETGKSPLHF. The CDR3 DNA sequence: TGTGCCAGCAGTGAGACAGGGAAATCACCCCTCCACTTT.

V gene TRBV14 combines with J gene TRBJ1-6; tentative D call: TRBD1 (5 bases). V lost 1 base, J lost 10 bases, and 14 bases lay in between. Germline V gives CDR1 SGHDN, CDR2 FVKESK. The CDR3 is made up of 15 amino acids. CDR3 in amino acids: CASSQVPGRNSPLHF. Written as DNA, the CDR3 is TGTGCCAGCAGCCAAGTGCCAGGGAGGAACTCACCCCTCCACTTT.

The V call is TRBV13, the J call TRBJ2-7; 7 bases map to TRBD2. Trimming cost V 5 bases and J 3 bases; bases outside gene matches: 4. Germline V gene data show CDR1 as PRHDT and CDR2 as FYEKMQ (reference sequence). The CDR3 extends over 13 amino acids. The CDR3 reads CASSHRDYYEQYF. The CDR3 DNA is TGTGCCAGCAGCCACCGGGACTACTACGAGCAGTACTTC.

This chain joins TRBV6-5 and TRBJ2-7, with a weak D call TRBD1 (6 bases). This CDR3 spans 14 amino acids. Trimming removed 5 bases at V and 3 bases at J, with 14 bases between. Germline V gives CDR1 MNHEY, CDR2 SVGAGI. The CDR3 sequence: CASSRQATGYEQYF. Here the CDR3 DNA reads TGTGCCAGCAGTCGACAGGCCACGGGCTACGAGCAGTACTTC.

The rearrangement links TRBV19 to TRBJ1-2; D call uncertain. Deletions cut 3 bases from V and 0 bases from J, with 11 bases between. The CDR3 totals 15 residues. Germline V gene lookup returns CDR1 LNHDA and CDR2 SQIVND (reference sequence). Here the CDR3 DNA reads TGTGCCAGTAGTATTCCAGAACCAGCTAACTATGGCTACACCTTC. This translates into CASSIPEPANYGYTF.

V and J are TRBV19 and TRBJ2-1; D gene uncertain. The CDR3 totals 14 residues. V was pared by 3 bases and J by 1 base, with 7 bases between. CDR1 and CDR2 from the germline V gene are LNHDA and SQIVND (reference sequence). The CDR3 region has the DNA TGTGCCAGTAGTATCGGGTGGTCCTACAATGAGCAGTTCTTC. Its protein is CASSIGWSYNEQFF.

This clone occurred once. This chain uses TRBV11-2 with TRBJ2-7; 7 bases map to TRBD1. The CDR3 sequence is 14 residues long. Germline values: CDR1 SGHAT, CDR2 FQNNGV. Trimming took 4 bases from V and 3 from J; bases not matched to a gene: 6. The CDR3 DNA sequence: TGTGCCAGCAGCTCCGACAGGGCTTTCTACGAGCAGTACTTC. It encodes CASSSDRAFYEQYF.

The chain recombines TRBV9 with TRBJ2-1; TRBD1 might be the D (6 bases). V was pared by 0 bases and J by 8 bases, with 12 bases between. The CDR3 runs 14 residues. Germline-derived CDR1 and CDR2 are SGDLS and YYNGEE. The CDR3 sequence: CASSVDHRVHEQFF. CDR3 in DNA: TGTGCCAGCAGCGTAGATCACAGGGTCCATGAGCAGTTCTTC. Drawing the rest from reference TRBV9 and TRBJ2-1, the complete variable domain is DSGVTQTPKHLITATGQRVTLRCSPRSGDLSVYWYQQSLDQGLQFLIQYYNGEERAKGNILERFSAQQFPDLHSELNLSSLELGDSALYFCASSVDHRVHEQFFGPGTRLTVL.

The V call is TRBV12-5, the J call TRBJ2-1; TRBD2 is a possible D gene (5 bases). This CDR3 has 18 residues. Trimming cost V 3 bases and J 4 bases, with 22 bases left between them. Germline lookup yields CDR1 LGHNT and CDR2 FRNRAP. The DNA for the CDR3 is TGTGCTAGTGGTTTCCGCCTAGCTCCAATCCGACCGTACAATGAGCAGTTCTTC. Translated, it gives CASGFRLAPIRPYNEQFF.

This sequence joins TRBV6-5 and TRBJ2-3, with D possibly TRBD2 on 6 matching bases. This CDR3 region has 15 residues. Germline values: CDR1 MNHEY, CDR2 SVGAGI. V gave up 7 bases and J gave up 2 bases, with 16 bases separating them. The CDR3 region is CASKEAVAVTDTQYF. CDR3 in DNA: TGTGCCAGCAAAGAGGCGGTAGCGGTCACAGATACGCAGTATTTT.

The chain carries TRBV5-4 and TRBJ1-1; 9 positions match TRBD1. The CDR3 is 15 residues long. Germline V lookup: CDR1 SGHNT, CDR2 YYREEE (reference sequence). J gave up 4 bases and V 1 base, and 5 bases lay outside the gene matches. In nucleotides, the CDR3 is TGTGCCAGCAGCTTGAAGGGACAGGGCGCCACTGAAGCTTTCTTT. Amino acids: CASSLKGQGATEAFF.

The chain uses TRBV28 and TRBJ2-7, with 8 bases lining up with TRBD1. Germline V gives CDR1 MDHEN, CDR2 SYDVKM. The CDR3 is 13 amino acids. The ends lost 4 bases at V and 5 bases at J; junction bases unmatched: 4. The CDR3 region is CASSSPDRDEQYF. In DNA, the CDR3 is TGTGCCAGCAGTTCCCCGGACAGGGACGAGCAGTACTTC.

The chain carries TRBV9 and TRBJ1-5, with 8 positions matching TRBD1. Unmatched junction bases numbered 0, after V lost 3 bases and J lost 1 base. Germline CDR1 is SGDLS and CDR2 is YYNGEE. This CDR3 contains 14 residues. The DNA of the CDR3 is TGTGCCAGCAGCGGACAGGGGAGCAATCAGCCCCAGCATTTT. This encodes CASSGQGSNQPQHF.

The chain uses TRBV9 and TRBJ2-2, with D possibly being TRBD2 (6 bases). Germline values: CDR1 SGDLS, CDR2 YYNGEE. The V end was cut by 1 base, the J end by 1 base, with 11 bases between. The CDR3 length is 16 residues. The CDR3 here is CASSVWGGENTGELFF. CDR3 bases: TGTGCCAGCAGCGTATGGGGCGGGGAGAACACCGGGGAGCTGTTTTTT.

The chain employs TRBV4-1 and TRBJ1-6; D unclear. CDR3 length equals 16 residues. Looked up from germline, CDR1 is MGHRA and CDR2 is YSYEKL. Trimming removed 4 bases at V and 10 bases at J, with 20 bases between. CDR3 sequence: CASSPEPRGGKSPLHF. The CDR3 DNA is TGCGCCAGCAGCCCCGAACCCCGGGGAGGCAAATCACCCCTCCACTTT.

The rearrangement uses TRBV29-1 and TRBJ2-7; perhaps TRBD1 as D (5 bases). The V and J ends lost 3 bases and 0 bases respectively, with 9 bases between them. The CDR3 length is 13 residues. Germline V gene data show CDR1 as SQVTM and CDR2 as ANQGSEA. Here the CDR3 reads CSVDGASSYEQYF. The CDR3 coding sequence is TGCAGCGTTGATGGGGCAAGCTCCTACGAGCAGTACTTC.

The table lists this clone with a count of one. The rearrangement joins TRBV6-5 to TRBJ2-1, with 8 positions matching TRBD2. V lost 5 bases and J lost 5; bases outside the gene matches: 8. Germline CDR1 MNHEY, CDR2 SVGAGI. This CDR3 contains 15 residues. DNA for the CDR3: TGTGCCAGCAGTACCCTGACTAGCGTCCACAATGAGCAGTTCTTC. Translated: CASSTLTSVHNEQFF.

A single count supports this clone. The chain carries TRBV27 and TRBJ2-1; the D is unclear. Trimming took off 2 bases at V and 0 bases at J, with 8 bases between the two ends. CDR3 length: 15 residues. Germline CDR1 reads MNHEY; CDR2 reads SMNVEV (reference sequence). CDR3 sequence (DNA): TGTGCCAGCAGTTTACGAACGAGCTCCTACAATGAGCAGTTCTTC. It yields the protein CASSLRTSSYNEQFF.

As regards this clone: An end of the junction does not agree with germline; a read error may underlie this. Other DNA sequences in the sample encode the same CDR3. The V call is TRBV29-1, the J call TRBJ1-1; the match to TRBD1 covers 7 bases. CDR3 length: 13 residues. The germline CDR1 and CDR2 sequences are SQVTM and ANQGSEA. The CDR3 DNA sequence: TGCAGCGTGAGGGGGACAGCAAACACTGAAGCCTTCTTT. This codes for CSVRGTANTEAFF.

The chain employs TRBV5-1 and TRBJ2-1; D gene unclear. V lost 0 bases and J lost 9, with 13 bases in between. The CDR3 spans 14 residues. Germline CDR1 reads SGHRS; CDR2 reads YFSETQ. In DNA, the CDR3 is TGCGCCAGCAGCTTGGCCAATTTGTTCGGTGAGCAGTTCTTC. This encodes CASSLANLFGEQFF.

The chain employs TRBV5-1 and TRBJ1-4; D may be TRBD1 (5 bases). The CDR3 extends over 15 amino acids. The V and J ends lost 4 bases and 5 bases respectively, with 15 bases between them. Germline CDR1 is SGHRS and CDR2 is YFSETQ. CDR3 DNA: TGCGCCAGCAGCCCGATGGGGCCGCCGAATGAAAAACTGTTTTTT. This translates into CASSPMGPPNEKLFF.

The chain combines TRBV30 with TRBJ2-7; 11 bases align to TRBD1. The germline V gene has CDR1 GTSNPN and CDR2 SVGIG (reference sequence). V trimming: 0 bases; J trimming: 2 bases; junction bases outside the gene matches: 3. This CDR3 region has 15 residues. The CDR3 region is CAWSVGTGGTYEQYF. DNA of the CDR3: TGTGCCTGGAGTGTAGGGACAGGGGGAACCTACGAGCAGTACTTC.

This clone was counted once. This chain joins TRBV7-6 and TRBJ1-1; 9 nucleotides line up with TRBD1. V trimming: 3 bases; J trimming: 3 bases; junction bases outside the gene matches: 8. This CDR3 is built from 16 residues. CDR1 and CDR2 from the germline V gene are SGHVS and FNYEAQ. For the CDR3, the DNA is TGTGCCAGCAGCTTGGGACAGGGACTTCAAGACACTGAAGCTTTCTTT. It codes for CASSLGQGLQDTEAFF.

This clone turned up a few times. The rearrangement uses TRBV5-8 and TRBJ1-6, with D unresolved. Trimming removed 1 base from V and 3 bases from J, with 8 bases in between. Germline values: CDR1 SGHTS, CDR2 YDEGEE. This CDR3 contains 15 residues. The CDR3 DNA follows: TGTGCCAGCAGCTTGTTCGCAGTCTATAATTCACCCCTCCACTTT. Its translation is CASSLFAVYNSPLHF.

This clone was observed a few times. The chain links TRBV6-5 to TRBJ1-4, with unresolved D. CDR3 length equals 16 residues. Trimming removed 0 bases at V and 7 bases at J, with 15 bases between. Germline V lookup: CDR1 MNHEY, CDR2 SVGAGI. The DNA for the CDR3 is TGTGCCAGCAGTTACTCGTCGCCGGGGATGATTGAAAAACTGTTTTTT. Translating it yields CASSYSSPGMIEKLFF.

The V and J genes are TRBV2 and TRBJ2-5; 7 bases align to TRBD1. Trimming took 6 bases from V and 2 from J; bases not matched to a gene: 6. Per germline, CDR1 SNHLY and CDR2 FYNNEI. This CDR3 spans 14 amino acids. CDR3 residues: CASRERGQQETQYF. CDR3 coding DNA: TGTGCCAGCAGAGAAAGGGGACAGCAAGAGACCCAGTACTTC.

This chain joins TRBV11-3 and TRBJ2-5; D is perhaps TRBD2 (6 bases). The germline V gene has CDR1 SGHNT and CDR2 YENEEA. The CDR3 spans 17 residues. V was trimmed by 1 base and J by 2 bases, leaving 17 bases between them. This CDR3 reads CASSLGFGGGRQETQYF. In nucleotides, the CDR3 is TGTGCCAGCAGCTTAGGATTCGGGGGAGGACGGCAAGAGACCCAGTACTTC.

This chain links TRBV15 with TRBJ2-1; D possibly corresponds to TRBD2 (6 bases). The ends were cut back, 7 bases at V and 6 bases at J, with 13 bases in the middle. Germline-derived CDR1 and CDR2 are LNHNV and YYDKDF (reference sequence). The CDR3 has 13 residues. In DNA, the CDR3 is TGTGCCACCACCCTGGCCGGGGGCAATGAGCAGTTCTTC. Encoded protein: CATTLAGGNEQFF.

The chain links TRBV10-3 to TRBJ2-1, with D possibly matching TRBD1 (6 bases). Germline V gives CDR1 ENHRY, CDR2 SYGVKD. The CDR3 contains 14 residues. V lost 3 bases and J lost 5, with 11 bases in between. CDR3 amino acids: CAISDRGLDNEQFF. CDR3 bases: TGTGCCATCAGTGACAGGGGTCTCGACAATGAGCAGTTCTTC.